Sequencing of this T cell receptor beta chain was carried out in a study of early T cells in non-severe SARS-CoV-2 infection. Whole-study context: Unsorted whole-blood RNA was sequenced in bulk, leaving chains unpaired.

The CDR3 length is 12 residues. Trimming pared 8 bases from V and 4 bases from J, leaving 9 bases between. The germline V gene has CDR1 MNHNY and CDR2 SVGAGI (reference sequence). Unique molecular identifiers (one per individual cDNA molecule) were attached. From the 5' RACE reads, TCRdb called clonotypes with MiXCR, one entry per CDR3 protein. Among 75,000 or so distinct CDR3 sequences listed, about an eighth were seen once. This rearrangement joins TRBV6-6 to TRBJ1-3; D gene uncertain. The material was whole blood, obtained at baseline. The origin of this receptor is an adult who was a healthcare worker with PCR-confirmed SARS-CoV-2 infection or an uninfected control (not recorded which). The chain's CDR3 is CASRRIGNTIYF. Written as DNA, the CDR3 is TGTGCCAGCCGTCGAATAGGAAACACCATATATTTT.